Detailed here is one T cell receptor (beta chain). The data were obtained in a study of technical replicates of blood from a few donors. TCRdb's table, derived via immunoSEQ multiplex PCR, lists solely in-frame clones and lacks some. The profile shows 80,000 to 95,000 clones, about 97% of them singletons. The receptor was isolated from a human donor in good health. The sequencing input was T cells isolated from PBMCs.

Here the CDR3 reads CASSQVSSGRGTDTQYF. CDR3 sequence (DNA): TGCGCCAGCAGCCAAGTGAGTAGCGGCAGGGGCACAGATACGCAGTATTTT. The chain has TRBV4-3 and TRBJ2-3; D possibly corresponds to TRBD2 (6 bases). This CDR3 spans 17 amino acids. Germline V CDR1 and CDR2: LGHNA, YSLEER. Trimming removed 1 base at V and 1 base at J, with 15 bases between.